Here is one T cell receptor beta chain with its context. The sample belongs to a study of blood T cell repertoires in COVID-19. Study-wide context: Acute and convalescent COVID-19 specimens originated in the United States, Italy and Spain. PBMCs, B-cell-depleted T cells, or T cells provided the cDNA or gDNA that made up the material.

In the source study's methods: Quantification of nucleated cells was approximated via reference gene primer amplification. Only in-frame clones appear in the TCRdb table, and some are missing; sequencing was by immunoSEQ multiplex PCR. That table gives V, J and clone size, and the DNA gave D and trimming. The sample has about 70,000 clones, approximately 85% seen once. The CDR3 consists of 16 residues. Germline V gene data show CDR1 as LGHDT and CDR2 as YNNKEL (reference sequence). V was clipped by 3 bases and J by 4 bases; unmatched bases: 9. The V and J genes are TRBV3-1 (or the pseudogene TRBV3-2) and TRBJ1-2, with TRBD1 matching 9 bases. Input material: peripheral blood. The TCR was taken from a woman of 80 years or more with active or convalescent COVID-19. The CDR3 bases are TGTGCCAGCAGCCACCTCGGGACAGGGCAACTCTATGGCTACACCTTC. Its protein product is CASSHLGTGQLYGYTF.